These 17 T cell receptor beta chains came from one sample sequenced in a study of beta chain features in type 1 diabetes. As every portion of the isolated RNA was reverse transcribed, the sequencing read expressed TCRB transcripts. Using immunoSEQ multiplex PCR, the repertoire was profiled, and TCRdb retains in-frame clones only, with some absent. The sample lists roughly 700,000 clones; 10% to 15% were seen once. These receptors are not linked to any known antigen. Broader study findings: Shorter TCRB CDR3s, moderately but significantly so, were found in Type 1 diabetes patients in all four CD4+ subsets.

The source material was naive CD4+ T cells from blood. The receptors were sampled from a man between 18 and 35 years old with type 1 diabetes.

The chain carries TRBV7-3 and TRBJ2-3; D is unclear. V was pared by 6 bases and J by 6 bases, with 10 bases between. The CDR3 is 12 amino acids. Per germline, CDR1 SGHTA and CDR2 FQGTGA. For the CDR3, the DNA is TGTGCCAGCAGTCCGCCCGGGGATACGCAGTATTTT. Amino acid sequence: CASSPPGDTQYF.

This clone came up a few times. This chain uses TRBV2 with TRBJ1-4; D is possibly TRBD1 (5 bases). The CDR3 contains 14 residues. CDR1 is SNHLY, CDR2 FYNNEI, per germline. V lost 6 bases to trimming and J lost 6 bases, with 14 bases between them. CDR3 sequence: CASRDTGIDEKLFF. The DNA of the CDR3 is TGTGCCAGCAGAGATACAGGAATCGATGAAAAACTGTTTTTT.

This chain links TRBV6-7 with TRBJ2-7, with 7 nucleotides matching TRBD1. TRBV6-7 is assigned to the ORF class and has an uncertain function. This CDR3 region has 13 residues. J lost 1 base, V lost 5 bases, and 2 bases had no gene match. The CDR3 coding sequence is TGTGCCAGCAGTCCAGGGGGATCCTACGAGCAGTACTTC. Residues: CASSPGGSYEQYF.

The chain employs TRBV2 and TRBJ2-2, with D hard to call. V was shortened by 6 bases and J by 5 bases, with 7 bases between the two germline ends. CDR1 is SNHLY, CDR2 FYNNEI, per germline. There are 12 residues in the CDR3. The CDR3 sequence: CASSVTTGELFF. The CDR3 nucleotides are TGTGCCAGCAGCGTTACAACCGGGGAGCTGTTTTTT.

The chain carries TRBV11-3 and TRBJ2-4; no clear D gene. Germline V lookup: CDR1 SGHNT, CDR2 YENEEA. CDR3 length: 18 amino acids. V was clipped by 1 base and J by 4 bases, with 20 bases between them. Written as DNA, the CDR3 is TGTGCCAGCAGCTTAGCGGGTAGGATCCTCGGTGGGAAAAACATTCAGTACTTC. Translated, it gives CASSLAGRILGGKNIQYF.

V is TRBV6-1 and J is TRBJ1-2; 7 bases map to TRBD1. CDR3 length: 16 amino acids. V was clipped by 0 bases and J by 8 bases; unmatched bases: 12. Germline V gives CDR1 MNHNS, CDR2 SASEGT. CDR3 in DNA: TGTGCCAGCAGTGAAGCTCTGGACAGGCGTAGACGGGGCTACACCTTC. Encoded protein: CASSEALDRRRRGYTF.

This clone was counted only a few times. The rearrangement uses TRBV9 and TRBJ2-1; the match to TRBD2 covers 9 bases. CDR3 length: 16 residues. Germline V gene sequence: CDR1 SGDLS, CDR2 YYNGEE. V lost 0 bases, J lost 4 bases, and 5 bases stayed unmatched. The CDR3: CASSVVAGGPYNEQFF. CDR3 sequence (DNA): TGTGCCAGCAGCGTAGTGGCGGGGGGGCCGTACAATGAGCAGTTCTTC.

The genes are TRBV30 and TRBJ2-1; D is perhaps TRBD1 (6 bases). The germline V gene has CDR1 GTSNPN and CDR2 SVGIG (reference sequence). This CDR3 has 13 residues. Trimming left V 4 bases short and J 8 bases short, with 15 bases between. The CDR3 DNA is TGTGCCTGGAATGGCCGGTGGGGGCATGAGCAGTTCTTC. Protein product: CAWNGRWGHEQFF.

This clone was picked up a small number of times. V is TRBV15 and J is TRBJ1-6; tentatively, D is TRBD1 (5 bases). This CDR3 region has 15 residues. Germline assignment: CDR1 LNHNV and CDR2 YYDKDF (reference sequence). V lost 5 bases to trimming and J lost 6 bases, with 14 bases between them. The CDR3 sequence: CATSPRTGLNSPLHF. The DNA of the CDR3 is TGTGCCACCAGCCCGCGAACGGGACTTAATTCACCCCTCCACTTT.

This chain connects TRBV19 to TRBJ2-7; maybe TRBD2 (6 bases). V lost 4 bases and J lost 0, with 16 bases in between. Per germline, CDR1 LNHDA and CDR2 SQIVND (reference sequence). This CDR3 region has 16 residues. For the CDR3, the DNA is TGTGCCAGTAGTACAGGCCCATTCGGGAGCTCCTACGAGCAGTACTTC. This gives the protein CASSTGPFGSSYEQYF.

The chain is built from TRBV7-6 and TRBJ1-6; possible D gene TRBD1, 5 bases. The CDR3 is 14 amino acids. Germline-derived CDR1 and CDR2 are SGHVS and FNYEAQ. V was trimmed by 2 bases and J by 4 bases, leaving 6 bases between them. Here the CDR3 DNA reads TGTGCCAGCAGCTTATCAGGGTATAATTCACCCCTCCACTTT. It specifies CASSLSGYNSPLHF. Full variable domain (missing parts from reference TRBV7-6 and TRBJ1-6): GAGVSQSPRYKVTKRGQDVALRCDPISGHVSLYWYRQALGQGPEFLTYFNYEAQQDKSGLPNDRFSAERPEGSISTLTIQRTEQRDSAMYRCASSLSGYNSPLHFGNGTRLTVT.

This clone appeared a few times. Other DNA sequences in this specimen translate into the identical CDR3. This chain joins TRBV30 and TRBJ2-7; D unclear. The CDR3 runs 12 residues. Trimming shortened V by 0 bases and J by 2 bases, and 5 bases separated the two germline ends. Per the germline V gene, CDR1 is GTSNPN and CDR2 is SVGIG (reference sequence). This CDR3 is CAWSVLAYEQYF. CDR3 bases: TGTGCCTGGAGTGTACTTGCCTACGAGCAGTACTTC.

This clone was detected only a few times. The chain joins TRBV13 to TRBJ2-2; D unclear. The germline V and J ends were trimmed by 2 bases and 5 bases, with 6 bases remaining between them. CDR1 PRHDT and CDR2 FYEKMQ come from the germline V gene (reference sequence). The CDR3 length is 13 residues. The CDR3 spells CASSLIGTGELFF. For the CDR3, the DNA is TGTGCCAGCAGCTTAATAGGTACCGGGGAGCTGTTTTTT.

A few counts support this clone. V and J are TRBV5-1 and TRBJ2-5; D ambiguous. Germline values: CDR1 SGHRS, CDR2 YFSETQ. The CDR3 consists of 16 residues. Trimming left V 6 bases short and J 1 base short, with 19 bases between. Here the CDR3 reads CASNPLGQAVQETQYF. CDR3 bases: TGCGCCAGCAACCCCCTCGGGCAGGCCGTCCAAGAGACCCAGTACTTC.

V gene TRBV6-5 combines with J gene TRBJ2-3; D may be TRBD2 (5 bases). CDR1 and CDR2 from the germline V gene are MNHEY and SVGAGI. This CDR3 has 16 amino acids. Trimming took 0 bases from V and 1 from J, leaving 11 bases between them. The chain's CDR3 is CASSYSRVAGTDTQYF. DNA of the CDR3: TGTGCCAGCAGTTACTCGAGGGTAGCCGGCACAGATACGCAGTATTTT.

The chain employs TRBV10-3 and TRBJ2-1, with TRBD2 matching over 7 bases. Germline V gene data show CDR1 as ENHRY and CDR2 as SYGVKD. This CDR3 has 15 amino acids. The V and J ends lost 4 bases and 8 bases, in that order; junction bases with no gene match: 11. This chain's CDR3 is CAISVGLEDFHEQFF. CDR3 in DNA: TGTGCCATCAGTGTCGGACTAGAGGATTTCCATGAGCAGTTCTTC.

The rearrangement joins TRBV28 to TRBJ1-5, with D uncertain. Germline assignment: CDR1 MDHEN and CDR2 SYDVKM. This CDR3 is 14 amino acids long. V was trimmed by 2 bases and J by 3 bases, leaving 8 bases between them. The CDR3 DNA reads TGTGCCAGCAGTTTAGGGAAATACAATCAGCCCCAGCATTTT. Translation: CASSLGKYNQPQHF.